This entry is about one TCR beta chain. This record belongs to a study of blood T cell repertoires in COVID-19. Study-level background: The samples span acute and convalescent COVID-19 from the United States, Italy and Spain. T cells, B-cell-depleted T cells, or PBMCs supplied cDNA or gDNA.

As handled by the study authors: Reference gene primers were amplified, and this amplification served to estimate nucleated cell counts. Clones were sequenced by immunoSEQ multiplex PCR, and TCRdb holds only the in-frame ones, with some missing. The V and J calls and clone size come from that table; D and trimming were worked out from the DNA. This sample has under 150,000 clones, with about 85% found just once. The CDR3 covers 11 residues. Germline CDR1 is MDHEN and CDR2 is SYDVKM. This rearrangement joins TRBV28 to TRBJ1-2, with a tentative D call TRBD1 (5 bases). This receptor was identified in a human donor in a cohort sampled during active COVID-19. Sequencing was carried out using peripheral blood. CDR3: CGVGANYGYTF. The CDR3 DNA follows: TGTGGTGTAGGGGCTAACTATGGCTACACCTTC.